The T cell receptor beta chain under discussion was sequenced for a study of CD8 T cells in ankylosing spondylitis. From germline, CDR1 is SGDLS and CDR2 YYNGEE. The CDR3 has 15 residues. The ends were cut back, 4 bases at V and 4 bases at J, with 17 bases in the middle. TCRdb used MiXCR to reprocess the 5' RACE reads, holding one entry per CDR3 protein. The sample gives about 35,000 distinct CDR3 sequences, 3% to 3.5% of which show up once; about 2.8% is in the top ten. This clonotype has at least ten counts. Sequenced input: blood, either unsorted or a sorted T cell fraction (not recorded which). The chain links TRBV9 to TRBJ1-2; D not certain. The receptor's source is a male donor with ankylosing spondylitis or in good health (not recorded which). The DNA of the CDR3 is TGTGCCAGCAGCCCAAACCATGGGCCCGGCTATGGCTACACCTTC. It specifies CASSPNHGPGYGYTF.